The source of this T cell receptor (beta chain) is a study of OX40 agonist ivuxolimab in advanced cancers. Study at large: Eligibility rules accepted prior anti-PD-1, anti-PD-L1 or anti-CTLA-4 therapy, and around 38% had some. Notes on the study in general: No antigen was identified for the clonally expanded peripheral T cells. The mean number of expanded clones was higher in CD8+ T cells than in CD4+.

This clone was observed a few times. As yet, its antigen is unknown. V lost 4 bases, J lost 0 bases, and 11 bases lay in between. The germline V gene has CDR1 SGHNT and CDR2 YYREEE (reference sequence). There are 14 residues in the CDR3. TCRdb's copy holds only in-frame clones and misses some; the assay was immunoSEQ multiplex PCR. The repertoire includes roughly 23,000 clones, about four fifths of them detected once, and about 22% sits in the top ten. The chain recombines TRBV5-4 with TRBJ2-7, with D possibly being TRBD2 (6 bases). The sequencing used CD4+ or CD8+ T cells sorted from blood, collected in a trial of the OX40 agonist ivuxolimab. This clonotype was sampled from an adult with an advanced solid tumor such as melanoma, head and neck, liver or kidney cancer. Here the CDR3 DNA reads TGTGCCAGCAGCGTGGGGGGTGCCTCCTACGAGCAGTACTTC. Translated: CASSVGGASYEQYF.